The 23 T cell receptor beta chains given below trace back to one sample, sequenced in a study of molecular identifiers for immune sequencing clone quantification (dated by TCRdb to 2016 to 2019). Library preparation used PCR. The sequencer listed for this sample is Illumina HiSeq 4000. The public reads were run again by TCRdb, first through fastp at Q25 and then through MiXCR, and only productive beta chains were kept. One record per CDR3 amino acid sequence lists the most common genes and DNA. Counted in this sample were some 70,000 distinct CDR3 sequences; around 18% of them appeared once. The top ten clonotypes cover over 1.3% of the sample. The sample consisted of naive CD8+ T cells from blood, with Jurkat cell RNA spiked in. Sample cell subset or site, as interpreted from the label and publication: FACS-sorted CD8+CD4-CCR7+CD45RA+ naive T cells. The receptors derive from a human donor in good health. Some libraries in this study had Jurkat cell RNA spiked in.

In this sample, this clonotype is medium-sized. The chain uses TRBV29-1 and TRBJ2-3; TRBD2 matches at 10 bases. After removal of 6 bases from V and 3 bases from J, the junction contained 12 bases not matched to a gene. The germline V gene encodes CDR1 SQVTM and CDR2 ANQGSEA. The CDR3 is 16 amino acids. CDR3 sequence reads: CSVFKWTSGSTDTQYF. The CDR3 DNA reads TGCAGCGTATTTAAATGGACTAGCGGTTCGACAGATACGCAGTATTTT.

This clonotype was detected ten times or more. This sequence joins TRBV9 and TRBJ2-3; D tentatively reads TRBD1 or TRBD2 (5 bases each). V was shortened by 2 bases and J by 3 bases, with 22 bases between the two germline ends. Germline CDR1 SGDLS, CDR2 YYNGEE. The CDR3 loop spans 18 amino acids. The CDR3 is CASSVDYPRGVRTDTQYF. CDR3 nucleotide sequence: TGTGCCAGCAGCGTTGACTACCCGAGAGGGGTAAGAACAGATACGCAGTATTTT.

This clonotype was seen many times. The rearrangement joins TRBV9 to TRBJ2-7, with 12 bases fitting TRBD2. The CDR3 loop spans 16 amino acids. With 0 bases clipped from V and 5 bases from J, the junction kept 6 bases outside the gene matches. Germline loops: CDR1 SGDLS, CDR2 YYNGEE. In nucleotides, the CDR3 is TGTGCCAGCAGCGTAGGACTAGCGGGAGTCAGGAACGAGCAGTACTTC. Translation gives CASSVGLAGVRNEQYF.

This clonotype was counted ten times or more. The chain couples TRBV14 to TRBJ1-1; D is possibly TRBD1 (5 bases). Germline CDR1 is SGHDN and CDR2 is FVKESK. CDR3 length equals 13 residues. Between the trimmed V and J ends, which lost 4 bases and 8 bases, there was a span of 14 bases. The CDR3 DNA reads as TGTGCCAGCAGCCTACCATCGGGGGTCGAAGCTTTCTTT. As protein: CASSLPSGVEAFF.

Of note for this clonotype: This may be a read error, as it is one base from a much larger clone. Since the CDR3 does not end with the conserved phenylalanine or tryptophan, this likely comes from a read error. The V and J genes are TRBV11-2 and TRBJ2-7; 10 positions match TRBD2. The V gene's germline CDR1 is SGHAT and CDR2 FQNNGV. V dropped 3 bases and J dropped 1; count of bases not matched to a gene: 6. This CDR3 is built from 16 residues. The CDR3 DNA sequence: TGTGCCAGCAGCTTGGATGGACTAGCGGCATCCTACGAGCAGTACCTC. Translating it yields CASSLDGLAASYEQYL.

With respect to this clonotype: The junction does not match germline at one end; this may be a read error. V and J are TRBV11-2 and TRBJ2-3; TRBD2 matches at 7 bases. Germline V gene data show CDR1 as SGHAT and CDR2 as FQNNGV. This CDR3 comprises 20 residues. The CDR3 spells CASSFHRERGRTLSTDTRYF. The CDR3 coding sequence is TGTGCCAGCAGCTTCCACCGGGAGCGGGGCCGGACCCTTAGCACAGATACGCGGTATTTT.

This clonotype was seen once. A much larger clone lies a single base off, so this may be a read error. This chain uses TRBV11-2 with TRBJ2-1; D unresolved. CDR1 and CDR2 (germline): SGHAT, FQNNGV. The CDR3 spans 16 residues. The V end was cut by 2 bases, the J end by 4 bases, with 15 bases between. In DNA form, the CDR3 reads TGTGCCAGCAGCTTAAATCATAACGGGTATTACAATGAGCAGTTCTTC. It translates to CASSLNHNGYYNEQFF.

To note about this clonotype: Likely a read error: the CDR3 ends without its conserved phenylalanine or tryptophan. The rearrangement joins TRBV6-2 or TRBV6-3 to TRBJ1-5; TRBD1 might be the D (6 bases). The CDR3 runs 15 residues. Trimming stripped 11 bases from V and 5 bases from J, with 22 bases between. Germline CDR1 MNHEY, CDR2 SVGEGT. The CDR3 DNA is TGTGCCGGCAACGACTTACAGGGACCACATCAGCCCCAGCATCTT. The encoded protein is CAGNDLQGPHQPQHL.

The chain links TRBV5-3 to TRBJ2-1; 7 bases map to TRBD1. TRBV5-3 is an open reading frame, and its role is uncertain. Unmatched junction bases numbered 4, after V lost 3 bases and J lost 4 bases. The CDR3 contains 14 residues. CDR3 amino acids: CARSSDRVYNEQFF. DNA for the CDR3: TGTGCCAGAAGCTCAGACAGGGTATACAATGAGCAGTTCTTC.

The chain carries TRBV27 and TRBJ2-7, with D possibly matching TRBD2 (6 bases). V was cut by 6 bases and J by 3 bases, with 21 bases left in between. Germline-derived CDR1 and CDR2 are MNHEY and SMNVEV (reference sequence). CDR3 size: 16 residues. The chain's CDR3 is CASSLLVGRSLYEQYF. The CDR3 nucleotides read TGTGCCAGCAGCCTCCTTGTGGGGAGGTCCCTCTACGAGCAGTACTTC.

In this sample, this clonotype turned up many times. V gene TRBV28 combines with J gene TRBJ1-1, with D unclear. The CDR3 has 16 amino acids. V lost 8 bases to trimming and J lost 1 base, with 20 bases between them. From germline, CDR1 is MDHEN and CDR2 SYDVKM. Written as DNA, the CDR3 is TGTGCCAGCTCAACGCCCCTCGAGAGGCCGAACACTGAAGCTTTCTTT. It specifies CASSTPLERPNTEAFF.

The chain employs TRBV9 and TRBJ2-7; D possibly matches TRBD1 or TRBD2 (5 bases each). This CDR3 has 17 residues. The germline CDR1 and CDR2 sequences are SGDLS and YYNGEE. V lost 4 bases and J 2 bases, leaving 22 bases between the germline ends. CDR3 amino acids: CASSPERGFLLPYEQYF. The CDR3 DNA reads TGTGCCAGCAGCCCAGAGAGGGGTTTCCTCCTCCCCTACGAGCAGTACTTC.

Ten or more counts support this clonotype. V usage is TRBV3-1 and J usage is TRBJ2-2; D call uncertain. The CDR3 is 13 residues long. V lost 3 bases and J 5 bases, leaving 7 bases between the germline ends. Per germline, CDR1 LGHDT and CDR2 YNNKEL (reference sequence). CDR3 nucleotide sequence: TGTGCCAGCAGCCATCCTAGGACCGGGGAGCTGTTTTTT. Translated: CASSHPRTGELFF.

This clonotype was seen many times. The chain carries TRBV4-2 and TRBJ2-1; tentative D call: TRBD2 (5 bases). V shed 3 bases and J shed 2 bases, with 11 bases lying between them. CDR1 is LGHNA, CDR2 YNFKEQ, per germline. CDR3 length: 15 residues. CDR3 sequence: CASSQAADPYNEQFF. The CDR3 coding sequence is TGTGCCAGCAGCCAGGCAGCGGATCCCTACAATGAGCAGTTCTTC.

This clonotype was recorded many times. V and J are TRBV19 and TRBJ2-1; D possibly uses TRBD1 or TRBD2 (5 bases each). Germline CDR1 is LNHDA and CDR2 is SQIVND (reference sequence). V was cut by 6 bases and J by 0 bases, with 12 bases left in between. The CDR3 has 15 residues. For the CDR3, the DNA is TGTGCCAGTAGCTTGGGGGACCTCTCCTACAATGAGCAGTTCTTC. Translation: CASSLGDLSYNEQFF.

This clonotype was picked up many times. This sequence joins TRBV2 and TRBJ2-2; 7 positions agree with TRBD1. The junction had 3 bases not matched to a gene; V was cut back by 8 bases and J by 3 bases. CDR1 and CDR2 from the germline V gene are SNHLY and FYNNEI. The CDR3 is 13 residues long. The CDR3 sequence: CASRDSHTGELFF. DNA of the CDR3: TGTGCCAGCCGGGACAGCCACACCGGGGAGCTGTTTTTT.

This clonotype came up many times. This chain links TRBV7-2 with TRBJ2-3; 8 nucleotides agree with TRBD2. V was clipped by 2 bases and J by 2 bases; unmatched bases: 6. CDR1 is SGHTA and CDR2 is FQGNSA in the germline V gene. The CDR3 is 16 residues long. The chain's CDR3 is CASSLSVAGHTDTQYF. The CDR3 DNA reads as TGTGCCAGCAGCTTATCGGTAGCGGGACACACAGATACGCAGTATTTT.

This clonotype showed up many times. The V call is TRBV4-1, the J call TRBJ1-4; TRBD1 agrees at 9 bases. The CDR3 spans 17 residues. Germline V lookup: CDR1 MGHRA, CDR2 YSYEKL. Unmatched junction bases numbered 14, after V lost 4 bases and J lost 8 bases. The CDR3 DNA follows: TGCGCCAGCAGCCGCATTACCGGGACAGGGTTCGTGGAAAAACTGTTTTTT. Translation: CASSRITGTGFVEKLFF.

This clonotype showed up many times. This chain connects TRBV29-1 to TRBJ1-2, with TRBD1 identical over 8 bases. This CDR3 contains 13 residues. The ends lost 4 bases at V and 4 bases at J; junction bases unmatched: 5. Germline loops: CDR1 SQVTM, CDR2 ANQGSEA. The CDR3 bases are TGCAGCGTTGTGGACAGGGTTACCTATGGCTACACCTTC. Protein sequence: CSVVDRVTYGYTF.

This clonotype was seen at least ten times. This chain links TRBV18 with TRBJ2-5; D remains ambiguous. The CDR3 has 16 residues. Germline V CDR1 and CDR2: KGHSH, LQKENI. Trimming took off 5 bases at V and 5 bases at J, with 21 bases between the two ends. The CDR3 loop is CASSTSSRYSRETQYF. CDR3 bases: TGTGCCAGCTCAACGTCCAGCCGGTATTCACGGGAGACCCAGTACTTC.

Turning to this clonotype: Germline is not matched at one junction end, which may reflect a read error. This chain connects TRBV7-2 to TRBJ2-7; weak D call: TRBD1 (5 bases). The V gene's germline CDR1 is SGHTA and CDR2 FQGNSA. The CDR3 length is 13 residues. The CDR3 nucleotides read TGTGCCCGCAGCCCAGGGCACTCCCACGAGCAGTACTTC. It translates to CARSPGHSHEQYF.

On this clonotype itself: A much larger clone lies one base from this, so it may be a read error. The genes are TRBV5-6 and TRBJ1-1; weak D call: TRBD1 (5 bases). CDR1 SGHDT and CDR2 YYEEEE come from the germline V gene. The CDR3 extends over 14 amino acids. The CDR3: CASSLVRDRKEASF. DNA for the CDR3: TGTGCCAGCAGCTTGGTAAGGGACCGTAAAGAAGCTTCCTTT.

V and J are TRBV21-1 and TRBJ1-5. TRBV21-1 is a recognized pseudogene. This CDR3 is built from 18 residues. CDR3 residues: CASIKFRGGQYSNQPQHF. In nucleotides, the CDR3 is TGTGCCAGCATAAAATTCAGGGGAGGGCAATATAGCAATCAGCCCCAGCATTTT.